The source of this T cell receptor (beta chain) is a study of T cell responses to AZD1222 COVID-19 vaccine. Trimming left V 1 base short and J 3 bases short, with 10 bases between. CDR3 length: 14 amino acids. Germline CDR1 and CDR2: KGHSH and LQKENI. Clones were sequenced by immunoSEQ multiplex PCR, and TCRdb holds only the in-frame ones, with some missing. The repertoire has over 100,000 clones, approximately 86% of them found once; the top ten carry around 2.6%. This clone was recorded a few times. Second-dose schedules of about 4 or about 12 weeks were combined. The source is an adult who received the AZD1222 COVID-19 vaccine. This chain joins TRBV18 and TRBJ2-7, with D maybe TRBD2 (5 bases). This specimen was peripheral blood, taken 28 days after the second AZD1222 dose. The CDR3 protein is CASSPRGHSYEQYF. DNA of the CDR3: TGTGCCAGCTCACCACGAGGGCACAGCTACGAGCAGTACTTC.